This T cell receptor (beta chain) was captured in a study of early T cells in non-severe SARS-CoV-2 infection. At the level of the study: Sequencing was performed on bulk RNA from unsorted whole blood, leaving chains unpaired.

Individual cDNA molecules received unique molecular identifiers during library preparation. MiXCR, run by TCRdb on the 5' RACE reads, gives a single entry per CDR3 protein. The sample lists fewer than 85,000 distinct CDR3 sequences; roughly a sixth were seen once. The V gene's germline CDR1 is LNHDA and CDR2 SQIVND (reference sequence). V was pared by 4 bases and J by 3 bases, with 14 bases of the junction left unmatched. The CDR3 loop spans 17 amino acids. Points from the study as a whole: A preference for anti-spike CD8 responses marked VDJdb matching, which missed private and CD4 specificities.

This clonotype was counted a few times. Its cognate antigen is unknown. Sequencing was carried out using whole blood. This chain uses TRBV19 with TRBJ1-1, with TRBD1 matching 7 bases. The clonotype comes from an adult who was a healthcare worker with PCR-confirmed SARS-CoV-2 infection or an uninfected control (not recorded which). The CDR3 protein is CASSTDRVLRSDTEAFF. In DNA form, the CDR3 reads TGTGCCAGTAGTACCGACAGGGTACTCAGGTCTGACACTGAAGCTTTCTTT.